This paragraph reports one T cell receptor (beta chain). Its matching antigen is unknown. The data were obtained in a study of T cells after yellow fever vaccination. General observations from the study: Although most clonotypes did not, a small share appeared in both CD4 and CD8 compartments. On re-exposure, the response was weaker but peaked faster, at day 5 versus 15. Most primary-vaccination clones reappeared after the booster (about 95% CD4, 75% to 90% CD8). Highly abundant clonotypes carried over from the bulk population could end up in FACS-sorted repertoires as contaminants.

The CDR3 is 15 residues long. CDR1 and CDR2 from the germline V gene are LGHNA and YSLEER. V lost 4 bases and J 6 bases, leaving 15 bases between the germline ends. TCRdb re-called the 5' RACE reads with MiXCR, one entry per CDR3 protein. The sample has almost 600,000 distinct CDR3 sequences; approximately 13% are singletons. The chain carries TRBV4-3 and TRBJ2-2, with D possibly being TRBD2 (5 bases). The sequence came from a man aged 25 to 40 who received the YFV17D yellow fever vaccine. Sequences were derived from PBMCs, sampled on the day of the yellow fever booster vaccination. The CDR3 nucleotides are TGCGCCAGCAGCCGCGGGCGGCTAGCCTCCGGGGAGCTGTTTTTT. As protein: CASSRGRLASGELFF.